These 5 T cell receptor beta chains originate from one sample sequenced in a study of radiation and T cells in renal cell carcinoma. The assay was immunoSEQ multiplex PCR, and TCRdb's table has in-frame clones only and misses some. The sample has about 88,000 clones, approximately 86% seen once. Regarding time point: baseline pretreatment blood. As for treatment: 15 Gy SBRT to primary tumor, nephrectomy 4 weeks later. Sample: blood, taken from a patient whose treatment included radiotherapy and nephrectomy. These receptors were obtained from a man in his fifties or sixties with renal cell carcinoma.

This clone was seen a single time. This chain links TRBV9 with TRBJ2-7, with 7 bases aligning to TRBD2. CDR3 length: 15 amino acids. Germline V gene lookup returns CDR1 SGDLS and CDR2 YYNGEE. After removal of 0 bases from V and 0 bases from J, the junction contained 3 bases not matched to a gene. The CDR3 sequence is CASSVAAGTSYEQYF. The CDR3, as DNA: TGTGCCAGCAGCGTAGCAGCGGGGACCTCCTACGAGCAGTACTTC.

V usage is TRBV19 and J usage is TRBJ2-3; 8 bases agree with TRBD2. CDR3 length: 13 residues. Germline V gene lookup returns CDR1 LNHDA and CDR2 SQIVND (reference sequence). V shed 7 bases and J 4 bases; nucleotides not matched to a gene: 4. The CDR3 sequence is CASTGGAADTQYF. The CDR3 nucleotides read TGTGCCAGTACGGGAGGGGCCGCAGATACGCAGTATTTT.

The chain uses TRBV19 and TRBJ2-1; 11 bases are shared with TRBD2. The CDR3 runs to 14 residues. Germline V gives CDR1 LNHDA, CDR2 SQIVND (reference sequence). V lost 11 bases and J lost 4; bases outside the gene matches: 7. In nucleotides, the CDR3 is TGTGCCTCCGAGACTAGCGGGGTTTACAATGAGCAGTTCTTC. Translated: CASETSGVYNEQFF.

The rearrangement uses TRBV11-2 and TRBJ1-5; D ambiguous. Looked up from germline, CDR1 is SGHAT and CDR2 is FQNNGV. The CDR3 length is 17 residues. V lost 4 bases to trimming and J lost 6 bases, with 22 bases between them. The CDR3 DNA is TGTGCCAGCAGCTCCTTTAAATCGAGGAAGAAGGGTCAGCCCCAGCATTTT. Translating gives CASSSFKSRKKGQPQHF.

The V call is TRBV2, the J call TRBJ2-5; the match to TRBD1 covers 9 bases. With V trimmed by 6 bases and J by 5 bases, 7 bases remained unmatched. The CDR3 totals 14 residues. CDR1 SNHLY and CDR2 FYNNEI come from the germline V gene. DNA of the CDR3: TGTGCCAGCAGACCGGGACAGGGCGGGGAGACCCAGTACTTC. Its protein is CASRPGQGGETQYF.